This T cell receptor beta chain stems from a study of shared clonotypes between healthy human individuals (dated by TCRdb to 2020 to 2022). About the investigation overall: The cohort comprised a couple of women and a few men aged 18 to 49 years. For each donor, CD4 naive and CD4 memory were each run on three plates, CD8 naive on two plates, and CD8 memory on one plate. To estimate repertoire size and how much clonotypes are shared between individuals, the study performed deep sequencing of blood TCR repertoires from 4 to 6 healthy adults. Different laboratories and diverse techniques were used to prepare libraries and sequence TCR repertoires, to increase sequencing depth and limit assay-specific biases. Leukapheresis yielded between about 0.85 and 9 billion PBMCs per donor.

To note about this clone: What this receptor recognizes is not known. No base-level quality is on record; no much larger clone is a single base apart.

Study-level results and caveats: The genetic and exposure-history diversity represented was limited by the small number of donors. Even with the large sequencing depth, rarefaction of the sorted-subset datasets indicated that sequencing was incomplete. Estimated clonotype richness was generally larger for naive than for memory subsets. Sampling was limited to blood, and TCR repertoires in tissue likely differ from TCR repertoires in blood. Pairwise subsampling led to the expectation that sequencing depth would affect the degree of clonotype sharing among donors. Sharing across several donors was observed for about 5% of naive CD4, 3% to 3.5% of naive CD8, roughly 2.3% of memory CD4, and around 0.4% of memory CD8 clonotypes. Clonotypes shared by all four sorted-subset donors showed higher generation probabilities than non-shared clonotypes.

Using the deep immunoSEQ assay, TCR CDR3 regions were amplified from genomic DNA by multiplex PCR. Extracted genomic DNA from each cell subset was spread evenly across all wells of several immunoSEQ 96-well plates, with each plate serving as a replicate. For sorted subsets, about 200 ng genomic DNA, equal to some 30,000 T cell genomes, was loaded into each replicate PCR. The purified libraries were quantified using a Qubit 3.0 fluorometer, sized with a Bioanalyzer 2100, and then quantified again using the KAPA Library Quantification kit. Every immunoSEQ 96-well plate was sequenced on a dedicated single-read 150-cycle Illumina NextSeq 550 flow cell. The source study handled its data this way. Because the immunoSEQ output held only junctional sequences and lacked quality scores, the filtering could not match the filtering applied to full-length reads. Sequences were annotated with PyIR, a Python wrapper for IgBLAST v1.9, using IMGT germline references to assign V/J genes and CDR3. Reads were removed for weak V/J assignments (E-value above 1e-6), missing CDR3, stop codons, out-of-frame junctions, or ambiguous translated residues. A V3J clonotype was defined by an identical inferred V gene, J gene, and CDR3 amino acid sequence. The percentage overlap between two repertoires was calculated by dividing the number of shared unique clonotypes by the size of the smaller repertoire. Richness of each repertoire was evaluated using RTK rarefaction, the Chao1 estimator, and Recon v2.1 estimates of unobserved clonotypes. Generation probabilities for all TCRbeta clonotypes obtained by the gDNA method from several donors were computed using OLGA. TCRdb retrieved this table from immuneACCESS and kept in-frame rearrangements only. Not all clones are present; in checked studies, unresolved V genes account for under half, and no reason is known for the remainder. Clone size and V and J calls were adopted from that table, with D and trimming inferred from the DNA. The sample table contains 2 million or so clones; only one count was recorded for 85% to 95% of them. The leading ten clones occupy 0.13% of the sample.

For CDR1 and CDR2, the germline V gene lists SGHVS and FNYEAQ. Trimming at the junction amounts to 4 bases on V and 3 bases on J, and the germline ends lie 7 bases apart. From cysteine to phenylalanine, the CDR3 is 12 amino acids long. Of all the DNA, just the CDR3 is kept, 36 bases in frame from base 1. Donors were healthy HIV-negative adults with no recently reported acute infections or vaccinations. Only Caucasian adults living in Nashville, Tennessee, USA were represented among the donors. CD4+ T cells were enriched by magnetic negative selection; naive cells were then positively selected on CD45RA, and the negative fraction formed the memory subset. Blood was collected by leukapheresis, and PBMCs were isolated by Ficoll-Histopaque density gradient centrifugation and then cryopreserved in liquid nitrogen vapor phase. Analytical flow cytometry was used to check the purity and quantity of each magnetically sorted T cell population. From each sorted fraction, genomic DNA was isolated and quantified by UV absorbance on a Nanodrop 2000c.

The receptor comes from a man between 18 and 35 years old in good health. The rearrangement combines TRBV7-6 with TRBJ2-7, with the D gene not clear enough to name. The material sequenced was naive CD4+ T cells sorted from blood. Sample cell subset or site, as interpreted from the label and publication: CD45RA+ positively selected. The CDR3 protein is CASSSGFYEQYF. The DNA is TGTGCCAGCAGCTCCGGTTTCTACGAGCAGTACTTC.